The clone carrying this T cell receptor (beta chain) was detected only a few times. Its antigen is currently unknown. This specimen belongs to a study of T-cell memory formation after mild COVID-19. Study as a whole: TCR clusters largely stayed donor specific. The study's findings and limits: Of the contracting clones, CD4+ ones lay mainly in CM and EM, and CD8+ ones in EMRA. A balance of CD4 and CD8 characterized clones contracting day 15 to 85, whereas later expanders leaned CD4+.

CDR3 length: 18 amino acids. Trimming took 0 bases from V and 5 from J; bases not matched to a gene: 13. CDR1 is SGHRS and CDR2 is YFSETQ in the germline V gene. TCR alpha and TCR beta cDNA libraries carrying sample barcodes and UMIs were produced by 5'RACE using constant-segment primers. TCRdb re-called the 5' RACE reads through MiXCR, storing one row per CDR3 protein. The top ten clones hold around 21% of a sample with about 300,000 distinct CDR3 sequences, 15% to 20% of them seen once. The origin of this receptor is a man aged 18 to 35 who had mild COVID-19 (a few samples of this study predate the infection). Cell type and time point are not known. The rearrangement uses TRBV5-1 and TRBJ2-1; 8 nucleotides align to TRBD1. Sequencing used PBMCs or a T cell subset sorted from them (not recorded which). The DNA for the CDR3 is TGCGCCAGCAGCTTGGCCACGGGGCCGGGACAGGCGAACAATGAGCAGTTCTTC. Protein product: CASSLATGPGQANNEQFF.